This T cell receptor (beta chain) was recorded in a study of CD8 T cells in Susac syndrome. Study-level background: When their blood was taken, the Susac syndrome patients had either not yet had any therapy, were taking corticosteroids, or were taking intravenous immunoglobulin alone.

About this clonotype itself: The antigen remains undetermined.

Random hexamers served to reverse transcribe roughly 0.45 to 1 ug RNA. TCRdb itself ran the immunoSEQ multiplex PCR reads through MiXCR, one entry per CDR3 protein. The data show around 130,000 distinct CDR3 sequences, around 94% seen once. Germline V gives CDR1 KGHSH, CDR2 LQKENI. This CDR3 has 13 amino acids. V was clipped by 0 bases and J by 6 bases, with 9 bases between them. Findings and caveats of the study: The study recognized that its TCR sequencing and HLA analysis covered a relatively small number of individuals.

V usage is TRBV18 and J usage is TRBJ2-7; D remains unclear. This sequence was found in a human donor with Susac syndrome. The sequenced material came from CD8+ T cells from PBMCs. The CDR3 DNA follows: TGTGCCAGCTCACCACCAGGGATGGGCGAGCAGTACTTC. Translating gives CASSPPGMGEQYF.